This TCR beta chain was found in a study of CD4 T cells in relation to SARS-CoV-2 and coronaviruses. At the level of the study: The restricting HLA molecule for shared crossreactive spike epitopes was mapped.

This clone has only one observation. Its antigen is not known. Unexposed donor CD4+ T cells date from about 2011-2019, before the COVID-19 pandemic. After nine to ten days of culture, CD4+ T cells were isolated. From germline, CDR1 is MNHNY and CDR2 SVGAGI (reference sequence). V was pared by 6 bases and J by 5 bases, with 9 bases between. The CDR3 sequence is 12 residues long. The protocol was immunoSEQ multiplex PCR, while the TCRdb copy is restricted to in-frame clones and leaves out a portion. The table has about 20,000 clones, 60% to 85% seen once. The chain combines TRBV6-6 with TRBJ2-3, with D unresolved. This receptor was identified in a human donor in good health. The specimen was CD4+ T cells from PBMCs, cultured in vitro. This CDR3 is CASSQWGDTQYF. The CDR3, as DNA: TGTGCCAGCAGCCAGTGGGGAGATACGCAGTATTTT.